The clone carrying this T cell receptor beta chain has ten or more counts. What it binds is unknown. Ophthalmopathy patients had Clinical Activity Score at least 3, NOSPECS grade at least 4, duration under 3 months. On the basis of clinical symptoms, serum thyroxine and TRAb, thyroid ultrasound and orbital computed tomography, diagnoses were made. Trimming took 5 bases from V and 3 from J, leaving 19 bases between them. The CDR3 sequence is 17 residues long. Germline V lookup: CDR1 MDHEN, CDR2 SYDVKM. These data come from a study of T cells in Graves' hyperthyroidism and ophthalmopathy. Amplification yielded TCR beta CDR3 regions, with RNA transcripts as the source. The HTBI primer set served for first-round RT-PCR of the TCR CDR3. MiXCR, applied by TCRdb to the multiplex PCR reads, yields one record per CDR3 protein. In the table there are around 520,000 distinct CDR3 sequences, 24% of which are singletons.

Study-level findings and limits: Ophthalmopathy was model-predicted a median approximately 6.9 months pre-onset.

This rearrangement joins TRBV28 to TRBJ2-2, with a weak D call TRBD1 (6 bases). This TCR derives from a woman under 40 with Graves' ophthalmopathy. The material sequenced was blood. The CDR3 nucleotides read TGTGCCAGCAGTGGGATAAACAGGGTTTTGGACACCGGGGAGCTGTTTTTT. The encoded protein is CASSGINRVLDTGELFF.